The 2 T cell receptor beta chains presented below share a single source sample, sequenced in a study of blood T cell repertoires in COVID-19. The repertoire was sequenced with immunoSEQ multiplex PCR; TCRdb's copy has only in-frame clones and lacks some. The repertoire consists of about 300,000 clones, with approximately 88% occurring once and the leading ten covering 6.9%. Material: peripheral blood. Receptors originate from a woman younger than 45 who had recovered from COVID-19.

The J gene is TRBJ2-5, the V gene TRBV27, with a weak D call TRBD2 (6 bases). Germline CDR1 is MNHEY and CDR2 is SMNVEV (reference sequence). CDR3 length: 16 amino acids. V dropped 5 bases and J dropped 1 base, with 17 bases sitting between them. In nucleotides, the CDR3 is TGTGCCAGCAGTCGATGGAGCGGGTTACGCCAAGAGACCCAGTACTTC. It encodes CASSRWSGLRQETQYF.

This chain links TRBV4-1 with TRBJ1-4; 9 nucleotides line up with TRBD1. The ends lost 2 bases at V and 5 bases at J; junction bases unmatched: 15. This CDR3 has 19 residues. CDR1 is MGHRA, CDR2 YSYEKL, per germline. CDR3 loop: CASSQLPPGQGFRNEKLFF. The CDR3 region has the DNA TGCGCCAGCAGCCAATTACCCCCGGGACAGGGATTCCGCAATGAAAAACTGTTTTTT.